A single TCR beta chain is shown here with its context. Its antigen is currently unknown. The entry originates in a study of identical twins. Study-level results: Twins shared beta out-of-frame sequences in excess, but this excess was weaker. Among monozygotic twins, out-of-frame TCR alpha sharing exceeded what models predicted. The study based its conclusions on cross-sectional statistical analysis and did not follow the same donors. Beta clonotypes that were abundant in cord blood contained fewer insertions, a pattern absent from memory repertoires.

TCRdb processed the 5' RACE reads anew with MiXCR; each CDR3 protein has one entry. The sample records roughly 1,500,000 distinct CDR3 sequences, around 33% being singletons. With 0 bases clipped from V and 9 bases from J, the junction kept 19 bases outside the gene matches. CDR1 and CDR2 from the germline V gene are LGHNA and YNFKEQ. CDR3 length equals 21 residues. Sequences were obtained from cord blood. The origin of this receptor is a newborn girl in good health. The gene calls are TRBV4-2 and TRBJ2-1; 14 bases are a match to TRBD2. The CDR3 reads CASSQDRRGLAGDGLNSEQFF. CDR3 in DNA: TGTGCCAGCAGCCAAGATAGAAGGGGACTAGCGGGAGATGGGTTAAACAGTGAGCAGTTCTTC.